Given below is one T cell receptor beta chain in context. This clone was seen a single time. Which antigen it targets is not known. Nothing much larger sits one base from this clone, and base qualities are not available. The data were taken from a study of blood T cell repertoires in COVID-19 (dated by TCRdb to about 2020). Background for the entire study: Collaborator samples came from the United States, Italy and Spain and covered acute and convalescent phases of COVID-19. The material from the prospective study consisted of cDNA or gDNA derived from T cells, B-cell-depleted T cells, or PBMCs. The dataset comprised deeply sampled blood TCRbeta repertoires from subjects exposed to, actively infected with, or recovered from COVID-19. A freely available public database, intended as a resource for researchers studying the immune response to SARS-CoV-2, is where the repertoires were released. Samples came from the ongoing ImmuneRACE study (first 160 participants) plus 1,254 subjects from 6 global collaborators. Sample metadata almost always included a de-identified subject ID, COVID-19 status, age in years and sex. Where available, HLA class I and class II types were taken from metadata supplied by the sample provider and were not determined by assay-based typing.

Collaborating institutions collected whole blood in K2EDTA tubes following their own protocols. For TCRbeta analysis, collaborators shipped samples in one of three forms: frozen whole blood, isolated PBMCs, or DNA extracted from either of those sample types. The paper's findings and limits, for the study overall: The amount of clinical and demographic metadata varied by source and participant and was provided uncurated.

Including cysteine and phenylalanine, the CDR3 has 13 amino acids. Only the CDR3 part of the read is kept: 39 bases, read in frame from the first base. Trimmed from V: 5 bases; trimmed from J: 5 bases; junction bases lacking a gene match: 2. The germline V gene yields SNHLY for CDR1 and FYNNEI for CDR2. TCRbeta CDR3 regions were amplified from genomic DNA by means of the immunoSEQ Assay, a bias-controlled multiplex PCR. The original methods were these. Nucleated cell counts per sample were estimated from amplification of reference gene primers within the assay. Sequence reads were collapsed and filtered to measure the absolute abundance of every unique TCRbeta CDR3 rearrangement. For each sample, productive Simpson clonality was calculated as the square root of Simpson's diversity index over productive rearrangements. The source is immuneACCESS, and TCRdb retained only in-frame sequences with V and J called. Part of the clones is not carried over; for the studies checked, unresolved V genes explain less than half of this, and the remainder is unexplained. V, J and clone size derive from that table, while D and trimming were established from the DNA sequence. Recorded for this sample are roughly 150,000 clones; 75% to 90% of them occurred a single time. The ten top clones hold about 16% of the sample.

The origin of this receptor is a middle-aged woman with acute or convalescent COVID-19. Rearrangement joined TRBV2 to TRBJ2-4; 8 bases in the middle match TRBD2. Sequences were obtained from peripheral blood. The CDR3 protein sequence reads: CASSTGGQNIQYF. The DNA is TGTGCCAGCAGTACGGGGGGGCAAAACATTCAGTACTTC.